This paragraph reports one T cell receptor beta chain. The trim removed 2 bases at V and 5 bases at J, leaving 2 bases unmatched. Germline values: CDR1 SGHDN, CDR2 FVKESK. The CDR3 extends over 13 amino acids. This sample stems from a study of T cell changes during pregnancy in multiple sclerosis. Repertoires were generated with immunoSEQ multiplex PCR, while TCRdb's copy carries only in-frame clones and drops some. The table has approximately 88,000 clones, just under 95% seen once; the top ten hold about 4.5%. The chain combines TRBV14 with TRBJ1-1; 7 bases are a match to TRBD1. The receptor was derived from a female donor with multiple sclerosis, enrolled in a pregnancy study. The material was peripheral blood, obtained in the first trimester of pregnancy. The CDR3 DNA is TGTGCCAGCAGCCAATACAGGGGTACTGAAGCTTTCTTT. It specifies CASSQYRGTEAFF.